This TCR beta chain was sequenced during a study of blood T cell repertoires in COVID-19. Across the study: The United States, Italy and Spain provided the acute and convalescent COVID-19 samples. PBMCs, B-cell-depleted T cells, or T cells provided the cDNA or gDNA that made up the material.

The V gene lost 1 base and the J gene lost 7 bases, with 10 bases spanning the gap. This CDR3 comprises 13 residues. In the authors' methods: Estimated nucleated cell counts came from reference gene primer amplification. Measured with immunoSEQ multiplex PCR; TCRdb has only the in-frame clones, and not every one. That table gives V, J and clone size, and the DNA gave D and trimming. The sample records 20,000 to 25,000 clones, over 60% being singletons. Source material: peripheral blood. The chain has TRBV12-3 or TRBV12-4 and TRBJ1-1; D perhaps matches TRBD1 (6 bases). The TCR comes from a man aged 55 to 69 with active COVID-19. The CDR3 DNA is TGTGCCAGCAGTTTAGGACAGGCCGTTGAAGCTTTCTTT. Its protein product is CASSLGQAVEAFF.